The TCR beta chain described here comes from a study of regulatory T cells in long-lasting Graves disease. The time point is: newly diagnosed GD, antithyroid drugs for less than 3 months. PBMCs provided the RNA from which the TCR library was made. Study-wide results and caveats: Patients with persistent disease showed a bias toward TRBV28, TRBJ1-2 and TRBJ2-5.

Construction of the TCR beta libraries employed iRepertoire HTBI primers in conjunction with Arm-PCR of CDR3 regions. TCRdb ran MiXCR on the multiplex PCR reads and lists one entry per CDR3 protein. The sample shows around 420,000 distinct CDR3 sequences, 15% of them seen only once. V lost 5 bases, J lost 5 bases, and 18 bases lay in between. Germline V gene data show CDR1 as MNHEY and CDR2 as SVGEGT. The CDR3 consists of 15 residues. This clonotype was recorded a few times. Its target is not known. The data were also submitted as part of a second study, on T cells in Graves' hyperthyroidism and ophthalmopathy. From that paper: On the basis of clinical symptoms, serum thyroxine and TRAb, thyroid ultrasound and orbital computed tomography, diagnoses were made.

The sequenced sample was peripheral blood mononuclear cells (PBMCs), obtained at new diagnosis, from a patient treated with antithyroid drugs. The origin of this receptor is a woman between 35 and 50 years old with Graves disease. The gene calls are TRBV6-2 or TRBV6-3 and TRBJ2-5; a weak D match, TRBD1 (6 bases). The CDR3 nucleotides read TGTGCCAGCAGTGAACCTTACAGGGAGTTGGAGACCCAGTACTTC. Translation: CASSEPYRELETQYF.